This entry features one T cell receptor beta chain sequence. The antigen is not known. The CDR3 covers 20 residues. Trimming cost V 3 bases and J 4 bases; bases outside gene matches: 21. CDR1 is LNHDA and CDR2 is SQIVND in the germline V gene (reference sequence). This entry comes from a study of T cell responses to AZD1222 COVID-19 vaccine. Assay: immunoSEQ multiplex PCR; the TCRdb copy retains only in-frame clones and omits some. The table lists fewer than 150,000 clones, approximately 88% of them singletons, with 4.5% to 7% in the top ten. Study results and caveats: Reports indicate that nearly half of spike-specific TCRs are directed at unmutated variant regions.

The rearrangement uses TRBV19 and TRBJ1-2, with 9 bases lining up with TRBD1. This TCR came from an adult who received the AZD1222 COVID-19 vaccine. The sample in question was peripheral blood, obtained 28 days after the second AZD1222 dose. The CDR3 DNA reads TGTGCCAGTAGTATGTCCGAGATCAGGGGACAGGGATCCGGATTCTATGGCTACACCTTC. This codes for CASSMSEIRGQGSGFYGYTF.